This passage covers 31 T cell receptor beta chains from one sample sequenced in a study of T cell responses to AZD1222 COVID-19 vaccine (dated by TCRdb to about 2021). Library construction relied on the immunoSEQ multiplex PCR assay. TCRdb stores this immuneACCESS table with in-frame sequences only. Part of the clones is absent; in the studies checked, under half of the shortfall reflects unresolved V genes, and no reason is known for the rest. Counted in this sample were about 120,000 clones; 93% of them appeared once. Around 5% of the sample is held by the ten biggest clonotypes. Sample time point, as interpreted from the label and publication: about 28 days (+/-7) after the second vaccine dose. Sequenced here: peripheral blood, sampled 28 days after the second AZD1222 dose. Every receptor here comes from an adult who received the AZD1222 COVID-19 vaccine.

V usage is TRBV30 and J usage is TRBJ2-1; 11 bases are shared with TRBD1. J gave up 5 bases and V 2 bases, and 2 bases lay outside the gene matches. The CDR3 runs 14 residues. CDR1 GTSNPN and CDR2 SVGIG come from the germline V gene (reference sequence). The CDR3 coding sequence is TGTGCCTGGAGTAAGGACAGGGGGCACAATGAGCAGTTCTTC. Translated, it gives CAWSKDRGHNEQFF.

The gene calls are TRBV7-2 and TRBJ2-5; TRBD2 matches 10 bases. The CDR3 runs 17 residues. With V trimmed by 1 base and J by 2 bases, 7 bases remained unmatched. CDR1 and CDR2 (germline): SGHTA, FQGNSA. DNA for the CDR3: TGTGCCAGCAGCTTAGTTACCAGCGGGAGGGGTCAAGAGACCCAGTACTTC. This gives the protein CASSLVTSGRGQETQYF.

The CDR3 DNA reads TGTGCCAGCAGCAGTGACAGCTCCTCAGCTAATCAGCCCCAGCATTTT. It codes for CASSSDSSSANQPQHF. This rearrangement joins TRBV7-9 to TRBJ1-5, with D tentatively TRBD1 (5 bases). Germline values: CDR1 SEHNR, CDR2 FQNEAQ (reference sequence). The ends were cut back, 5 bases at V and 4 bases at J, with 18 bases in the middle. This CDR3 has 16 residues.

This clone was seen only a few times. The chain carries TRBV6-5 and TRBJ1-1; D is undetermined. This CDR3 spans 15 amino acids. Germline V lookup: CDR1 MNHEY, CDR2 SVGAGI. The V end lost 0 bases, the J end lost 0 bases, and 8 bases lay between the germline ends. The CDR3: CASSYSGGVNTEAFF. The CDR3 nucleotides read TGTGCCAGCAGTTACTCGGGAGGAGTGAACACTGAAGCTTTCTTT.

CDR3 DNA: TGTGCCAGCGGCTCTAGCGGGAGGGGGTACGAGCAGTACTTC. It specifies CASGSSGRGYEQYF. The J gene is TRBJ2-7, the V gene TRBV7-9; TRBD2 matches 12 bases. V lost 8 bases to trimming and J lost 4 bases; unmatched junction nucleotides: 6. Germline CDR1 is SEHNR and CDR2 is FQNEAQ (reference sequence). The CDR3 has 14 residues.

On this clone: The germline gene is not matched at one end of the junction; a read error may be the cause. The gene calls are TRBV6-2 or TRBV6-3 and TRBJ2-7, with no clear D. Germline V gene lookup returns CDR1 MNHEY and CDR2 SVGEGT. CDR3 size: 12 residues. CDR3 nucleotides: TGTGCCAGCAGTTACTCCCACAACCCCCTGGTCTTC. Protein sequence: CASSYSHNPLVF.

The chain is built from TRBV13 and TRBJ1-2, with 10 positions matching TRBD1. Germline CDR1 PRHDT, CDR2 FYEKMQ (reference sequence). This CDR3 is built from 15 residues. J gave up 8 bases and V 3 bases, and 9 bases lay outside the gene matches. The CDR3 DNA reads as TGTGCCAGCAGCTTGGGTCGACAGGGGGCGCGGGGCTACACCTTC. Its translation: CASSLGRQGARGYTF.

The chain recombines TRBV9 with TRBJ1-1; D is undetermined. The CDR3 has 13 amino acids. The ends were cut back, 3 bases at V and 0 bases at J, with 6 bases in the middle. Germline V gene lookup returns CDR1 SGDLS and CDR2 YYNGEE. The CDR3 loop is CASSGRMNTEAFF. CDR3 bases: TGTGCCAGCAGCGGACGGATGAACACTGAAGCTTTCTTT.

The sample holds one count of this clone. V gene TRBV4-3 combines with J gene TRBJ2-1; D may match TRBD1 or TRBD2 (5 bases each). This CDR3 contains 15 residues. Germline-derived CDR1 and CDR2 are LGHNA and YSLEER. The germline V and J ends were trimmed by 0 bases and 2 bases, with 8 bases remaining between them. CDR3 residues: CASSQDRDAYNEQFF. CDR3 DNA: TGCGCCAGCAGCCAAGACAGGGACGCCTACAATGAGCAGTTCTTC.

The chain links TRBV5-1 to TRBJ1-1; D unclear. The CDR3 runs to 14 residues. V was trimmed by 0 bases and J by 1 base, leaving 7 bases between them. CDR1 SGHRS and CDR2 YFSETQ come from the germline V gene. The CDR3 nucleotides read TGCGCCAGCAGCTTGGGAATAAAGAACACTGAAGCTTTCTTT. Its protein is CASSLGIKNTEAFF.

The V gene is TRBV30, the J gene TRBJ2-7; a possible D gene is TRBD1 (5 bases). The CDR3 totals 15 residues. V lost 0 bases and J lost 3, with 15 bases in between. Germline-derived CDR1 and CDR2 are GTSNPN and SVGIG (reference sequence). The CDR3 is CAWSVGVGAYYEQYF. CDR3 nucleotide sequence: TGTGCCTGGAGTGTAGGCGTTGGGGCATACTACGAGCAGTACTTC.

V usage is TRBV7-2 and J usage is TRBJ2-7; 9 bases are shared with TRBD2. CDR1 is SGHTA and CDR2 is FQGNSA in the germline V gene. This CDR3 comprises 14 residues. V dropped 5 bases and J dropped 5; count of bases not matched to a gene: 7. The CDR3 region is CASSAAGGVNEQYF. For the CDR3, the DNA is TGTGCCAGCAGCGCAGCGGGGGGAGTAAACGAGCAGTACTTC.

The V and J genes are TRBV7-2 and TRBJ1-5; D may be TRBD1 (5 bases). Deletions cut 3 bases from V and 2 bases from J, with 5 bases between. This CDR3 region has 13 residues. Germline assignment: CDR1 SGHTA and CDR2 FQGNSA. The CDR3 bases are TGTGCCAGCAGCTTGACAGGCAATCAGCCCCAGCATTTT. Encoded protein: CASSLTGNQPQHF. Together with reference TRBV7-2 and TRBJ1-5, the CDR3 gives the full variable domain: GAGVSQSPSNKVTEKGKDVELRCDPISGHTALYWYRQSLGQGLEFLIYFQGNSAPDKSGLPSDRFSAERTGGSVSTLTIQRTQQEDSAVYLCASSLTGNQPQHFGDGTRLSIL.

Concerning this clone itself: Different DNA sequences within this sample yield the same CDR3. This chain connects TRBV6-6 to TRBJ1-5; D uncertain. Germline assignment: CDR1 MNHNY and CDR2 SVGAGI (reference sequence). Trimming removed 2 bases from V and 2 bases from J, with 4 bases in between. The length of the CDR3 is 13 residues. CDR3 coding DNA: TGTGCCAGCAGTTACGGTGGCAATCAGCCCCAGCATTTT. This encodes CASSYGGNQPQHF.

This clone was found once. The junction departs from germline at one end; a sequencing error may be responsible. CDR3 in amino acids: CASSLNMGNQPQHF. As DNA, the CDR3 is TGTGCTAGCAGCTTAAATATGGGAAATCAGCCCCAGCATTTT. The genes are TRBV7-7 and TRBJ1-5; D remains ambiguous. CDR3 length equals 14 residues. Germline-derived CDR1 and CDR2 are SSHAT and FNYEAQ (reference sequence).

The chain uses TRBV9 and TRBJ2-7; D remains unclear. Trimming left V 0 bases short and J 4 bases short, with 14 bases between. The CDR3 totals 15 residues. In germline, CDR1 is SGDLS, CDR2 YYNGEE. The CDR3 DNA sequence: TGTGCCAGCAGCGTAGACACCTCGACCGCTTACGAGCAGTACTTC. Translation gives CASSVDTSTAYEQYF.

This clone has only a few counts. The chain has TRBV4-3 and TRBJ2-7; 9 bases map to TRBD2. CDR3 length equals 21 residues. V gave up 0 bases and J gave up 7 bases; unmatched junction bases: 25. Germline CDR1 and CDR2: LGHNA and YSLEER. CDR3 loop: CASSQDAFGETSGPPGVEQYF. CDR3 nucleotides: TGCGCCAGCAGCCAAGATGCTTTTGGGGAGACTAGCGGTCCCCCGGGAGTGGAGCAGTACTTC.

This clone was recorded a few times. This chain uses TRBV5-1 with TRBJ2-1; D uncertain. Per the germline V gene, CDR1 is SGHRS and CDR2 is YFSETQ. CDR3 length equals 14 residues. Trimming cost V 0 bases and J 0 bases, with 4 bases left between them. DNA of the CDR3: TGCGCCAGCAGCTTGGGACTCTCCTACAATGAGCAGTTCTTC. This translates into CASSLGLSYNEQFF.

Comment on this clone: This CDR3 is also generated by other DNA sequences in the sample. J is TRBJ1-1 and V is TRBV14; perhaps TRBD1 as D (5 bases). This CDR3 spans 15 amino acids. Looked up from germline, CDR1 is SGHDN and CDR2 is FVKESK. Trimming took off 4 bases at V and 2 bases at J, with 14 bases between the two ends. The CDR3 coding sequence is TGTGCCAGCAGCCTGAGGACGGGGCGCAACACTGAAGCTTTCTTT. Its translation is CASSLRTGRNTEAFF.

This clone was recorded once. The chain uses TRBV10-2 and TRBJ1-1; the D gene is possibly TRBD1 (6 bases). This CDR3 has 16 residues. Germline-derived CDR1 and CDR2 are WSHSY and SAAADI. Trimming removed 2 bases at V and 1 base at J, with 14 bases between. CDR3 amino acids: CASSELGGGGNTEAFF. The CDR3 nucleotides are TGCGCCAGCAGTGAGCTAGGTGGAGGGGGGAACACTGAAGCTTTCTTT.

The chain combines TRBV30 with TRBJ2-5; 8 bases are a match to TRBD2. The CDR3 length is 15 residues. The V segment lost 2 bases and the J segment 3 bases; nucleotides outside the gene matches: 8. The germline V gene encodes CDR1 GTSNPN and CDR2 SVGIG (reference sequence). The CDR3: CAWSWAGGSEETQYF. In DNA form, the CDR3 reads TGTGCCTGGAGTTGGGCGGGGGGTAGTGAAGAGACCCAGTACTTC.

The chain uses TRBV2 and TRBJ2-7, with D tentatively TRBD1 or TRBD2 (7 bases each). Trimming stripped 3 bases from V and 3 bases from J, with 24 bases between. There are 18 residues in the CDR3. Per the germline V gene, CDR1 is SNHLY and CDR2 is FYNNEI. The CDR3, as DNA: TGTGCCAGCAGTGATGCTGGTGGTTTGGCAGGGGGGGTCTACGAGCAGTACTTC. Amino acid sequence: CASSDAGGLAGGVYEQYF.

The rearrangement uses TRBV6-6 and TRBJ1-2; 10 nucleotides match TRBD1. In germline, CDR1 is MNHNY, CDR2 SVGAGI (reference sequence). The CDR3 has 14 residues. After removal of 5 bases from V and 7 bases from J, the junction contained 7 bases not matched to a gene. The CDR3 here is CASSAGTGALGYTF. For the CDR3, the DNA is TGTGCCAGCAGTGCCGGGACAGGGGCCCTTGGCTACACCTTC.

The gene calls are TRBV10-2 and TRBJ1-5; 9 nucleotides align to TRBD1. CDR1 and CDR2 from the germline V gene are WSHSY and SAAADI. V lost 5 bases, J lost 5 bases, and 4 bases stayed unmatched. The CDR3 is 14 amino acids. The CDR3 region is CASSPGQGHQPQHF. CDR3 in DNA: TGCGCCAGCAGTCCGGGACAGGGTCATCAGCCCCAGCATTTT.

This sequence joins TRBV6-2 or TRBV6-3 and TRBJ2-2; D may correspond to TRBD1 or TRBD2 (5 bases each). V gave up 5 bases and J gave up 3 bases, with 13 bases separating them. CDR1 and CDR2 (germline): MNHEY, SVGEGT. The CDR3 length is 15 residues. The CDR3 region is CASSPQGPYTGELFF. In DNA form, the CDR3 reads TGTGCCAGCAGTCCCCAGGGACCATACACCGGGGAGCTGTTTTTT.

The CDR3 protein is CASSLEGTSVGEQYF. DNA of the CDR3: TGTGCCAGCAGCTTAGAGGGGACTAGCGTGGGGGAGCAGTACTTC. The chain couples TRBV11-2 to TRBJ2-7; 10 nucleotides agree with TRBD2. Trimming cost V 0 bases and J 7 bases; bases outside gene matches: 6. The CDR3 loop spans 15 amino acids. CDR1 and CDR2 (germline): SGHAT, FQNNGV. Combining the CDR3 with reference TRBV11-2 and TRBJ2-7 gives the whole variable domain EAGVAQSPRYKIIEKRQSVAFWCNPISGHATLYWYQQILGQGPKLLIQFQNNGVVDDSQLPKDRFSAERLKGVDSTLKIQPAKLEDSAVYLCASSLEGTSVGEQYFGPGTRLTVT.

This clone was detected only once. The chain carries TRBV15 and TRBJ1-3; tentatively, D is TRBD1 (6 bases). In germline, CDR1 is LNHNV, CDR2 YYDKDF (reference sequence). The CDR3 runs to 16 residues. With 3 bases removed from V and 0 bases from J, the gap between germline ends came to 12 bases. CDR3 residues: CATSSRQVVSGNTIYF. The CDR3 coding sequence is TGTGCCACCAGCAGTAGACAGGTCGTCTCTGGAAACACCATATATTTT.

This chain joins TRBV2 and TRBJ1-6; D is perhaps TRBD1 (5 bases). The V and J ends lost 6 bases and 5 bases respectively, with 8 bases between them. This CDR3 contains 13 residues. Germline CDR1 reads SNHLY; CDR2 reads FYNNEI. CDR3 sequence (DNA): TGTGCCAGCAGACAGGTGAATAATTCACCCCTCCACTTT. Protein: CASRQVNNSPLHF.

The V gene is TRBV5-1, the J gene TRBJ1-1, with 9 bases matching TRBD1. Losses at the gene ends were 4 bases for V and 4 bases for J; bases not matched to a gene: 8. The CDR3 length is 15 residues. Germline-derived CDR1 and CDR2 are SGHRS and YFSETQ. CDR3 DNA: TGCGCCAGCAGCCCGATATCGACAGGGGGCACTGAAGCTTTCTTT. It encodes CASSPISTGGTEAFF.

J is TRBJ1-2 and V is TRBV7-2; D is unclear. CDR3 length equals 13 residues. V dropped 5 bases and J dropped 7 bases, with 14 bases sitting between them. The germline CDR1 and CDR2 sequences are SGHTA and FQGNSA. The CDR3 sequence: CASSDWAEGGYTF. CDR3 nucleotide sequence: TGTGCCAGCAGCGATTGGGCGGAGGGTGGCTACACCTTC.

This rearrangement joins TRBV4-1 to TRBJ1-4; D perhaps matches TRBD1 (5 bases). CDR1 is MGHRA, CDR2 YSYEKL, per germline. V lost 0 bases, J lost 7 bases, and 18 bases lay in between. This CDR3 contains 17 residues. DNA of the CDR3: TGCGCCAGCAGCCAAGATCGGGCGGAACAGGACCGTGAAAAACTGTTTTTT. Translation: CASSQDRAEQDREKLFF.